This T cell receptor beta chain originates from a study of blood T cells in healthy people across ages. General study findings and limits: Getting older went along with TCR beta diversity per million T cells dropping roughly linearly.

It was with a sample-barcoded 5' primer and a J-beta primer mix that a second PCR of roughly 6 to 12 cycles was run. Each cDNA molecule carried a tag from a template-switch adaptor that contained 12 random nucleotides. Each CDR3 protein gets one entry after TCRdb re-called the 5' RACE reads with MiXCR. There are about 1,600,000 distinct CDR3 sequences in the sample; around 39% occur only once, and approximately 7.9% lies in the top ten. In germline, CDR1 is MNHEY, CDR2 SVGAGI. This CDR3 region has 15 residues. V lost 4 bases to trimming and J lost 3 bases, with 15 bases between them. About this clonotype: Antigen unknown.

Per-sample yields of isolated PBMCs were at least 6 million. The clonotype originates from a woman between 18 and 29 years old in good health. This chain connects TRBV6-5 to TRBJ1-1, with D unresolved. Sequencing used blood. CDR3 sequence: CASSSLYQADTEAFF. Here the CDR3 DNA reads TGTGCCAGCAGTTCCCTTTATCAGGCGGACACTGAAGCTTTCTTT.